Each of the 6 T cell receptor beta chains below was sequenced from the same sample in a study of cytomegalovirus exposure and HLA in healthy donors (dated by TCRdb to the late 2010s). The library relied on the immunoSEQ multiplex PCR assay. The multiplex PCR relied on a mix of 60 forward primers for TCR Vbeta segments and 13 reverse primers for TCR Jbeta segments. Imported from immuneACCESS, the table was reduced by TCRdb to in-frame sequences with V and J called. These copies leave out some clones; in studies compared against another copy, an unresolved V gene accounts for under half, and the cause of the remainder is not known. The sample yields 180,000 or so clones; roughly 84% were counted once. The ten biggest clones cover approximately 1.5% of the sample. Sequencing used PBMCs. These receptors were taken from a male donor in good health and CMV-seronegative.

Note on this clone: One end of the junction varies from germline; a read error may be responsible. The chain is built from TRBV7-9 and TRBJ2-5, with D possibly TRBD2 on 6 matching bases. The germline gives CDR1 SEHNR, CDR2 FQNEAQ (reference sequence). This CDR3 region has 14 residues. The CDR3 protein is CSSSPPRAGETQYF. The CDR3 nucleotides are TGTTCCAGCAGCCCTCCGCGGGCGGGGGAGACCCAGTACTTC.

The genes are TRBV5-1 and TRBJ1-1, with D possibly being TRBD1 (5 bases). Per germline, CDR1 SGHRS and CDR2 YFSETQ. The CDR3 has 14 amino acids. Deletions cut 3 bases from V and 1 base from J, with 10 bases between. The CDR3 region has the DNA TGCGCCAGCAGCTCTTTGACAGCGAACACTGAAGCTTTCTTT. It encodes CASSSLTANTEAFF. Filled out from reference TRBV5-1 and TRBJ1-1, the complete variable domain reads KAGVTQTPRYLIKTRGQQVTLSCSPISGHRSVSWYQQTPGQGLQFLFEYFSETQRNKGNFPGRFSGRQFSNSRSEMNVSTLELGDSALYLCASSSLTANTEAFFGQGTRLTVV.

The chain carries TRBV4-1 and TRBJ1-1; D ambiguous. Trimming took off 4 bases at V and 4 bases at J, with 13 bases between the two ends. Germline values: CDR1 MGHRA, CDR2 YSYEKL. This CDR3 contains 14 residues. Written as DNA, the CDR3 is TGCGCCAGCAGCCTTGGGCAGGCTTTCACTGAAGCTTTCTTT. It codes for CASSLGQAFTEAFF.

The chain links TRBV5-5 to TRBJ1-1; 7 bases map to TRBD1. Germline CDR1 SGHKS, CDR2 YYEKEE (reference sequence). Trimming took 1 base from V and 2 from J; bases not matched to a gene: 2. The CDR3 covers 14 residues. This CDR3 is CASSLHRGNTEAFF. Written as DNA, the CDR3 is TGTGCCAGCAGCTTGCACAGGGGAAACACTGAAGCTTTCTTT.

This sequence joins TRBV4-1 and TRBJ2-3; 9 nucleotides align to TRBD1. The CDR3 runs 16 residues. Germline lookup yields CDR1 MGHRA and CDR2 YSYEKL. Losses at the gene ends were 4 bases for V and 1 base for J; bases not matched to a gene: 6. CDR3 loop: CASSRLGQGGTDTQYF. Here the CDR3 DNA reads TGCGCCAGCAGCCGCCTGGGACAGGGTGGCACAGATACGCAGTATTTT.

The gene calls are TRBV10-3 and TRBJ2-5; TRBD2 matches 8 bases. After removal of 5 bases from V and 5 bases from J, the junction contained 16 bases not matched to a gene. The germline V gene encodes CDR1 ENHRY and CDR2 SYGVKD. This CDR3 contains 17 residues. CDR3 DNA sequence: TGTGCCATCAGTCCGAAGAAAAAACTAGCGGCCCAGGAGACCCAGTACTTC. Translating gives CAISPKKKLAAQETQYF.